Below are 20 T cell receptor beta chains sequenced from a single sample in a study of graft-versus-host responses after intestinal transplantation. Lymphocytes (intraepithelial and lamina propria) were released by processing the graft tissue. The assay was immunoSEQ multiplex PCR, and TCRdb's table has in-frame clones only and misses some. The table shows roughly 23,000 clones, with around three quarters occurring only once. The sequences come from ileum tissue, collected 12 days after intestinal transplant. Receptors were obtained from a human patient who received an intestinal transplant, so some T cells may come from the graft donor.

Here the CDR3 reads CASSTGSSDTQYF. The CDR3 nucleotides read TGTGCCAGCAGCACAGGAAGTTCGGATACGCAGTATTTT. The chain couples TRBV9 to TRBJ2-3; possibly TRBD1 for D (5 bases). The CDR3 runs to 13 residues. Germline V gene lookup returns CDR1 SGDLS and CDR2 YYNGEE. V lost 4 bases to trimming and J lost 6 bases, with 12 bases between them.

This chain connects TRBV5-1 to TRBJ1-1; D is uncertain. The CDR3 runs 14 residues. Germline V gene sequence: CDR1 SGHRS, CDR2 YFSETQ. The ends were cut back, 4 bases at V and 11 bases at J, with 21 bases in the middle. CDR3 DNA: TGCGCCAGCAGCCCGGAGATTTTGTCGACCCGGGCTTTCTTT. Translating it yields CASSPEILSTRAFF.

Details on this clone: Compared with germline, one end of the junction differs, possibly owing to a read error. The chain combines TRBV13 with TRBJ2-7, with a possible D match to TRBD1 (6 bases). Germline assignment: CDR1 PRHDT and CDR2 FYEKMQ (reference sequence). CDR3 length: 14 residues. This CDR3 is CASSPGQGSYEQYF. CDR3 DNA: TGCGCCAGCAGCCCAGGGCAGGGGTCGTACGAGCAGTACTTC.

The J gene is TRBJ1-6, the V gene TRBV19; tentative D call: TRBD1 (5 bases). Per the germline V gene, CDR1 is LNHDA and CDR2 is SQIVND (reference sequence). The CDR3 contains 13 residues. V shed 3 bases and J shed 7 bases, with 7 bases lying between them. The CDR3 DNA sequence: TGTGCCAGTAGTATGGGGGGAAATTCACCCCTCCACTTT. Its translation is CASSMGGNSPLHF. Full variable domain (remainder filled in from reference TRBV19 and TRBJ1-6): DGGITQSPKYLFRKEGQNVTLSCEQNLNHDAMYWYRQDPGQGLRLIYYSQIVNDFQKGDIAEGYSVSREKKESFPLTVTSAQKNPTAFYLCASSMGGNSPLHFGNGTRLTVT.

This chain connects TRBV5-1 to TRBJ2-2; weak D call: TRBD2 (5 bases). The CDR3 contains 15 residues. Trimming shortened V by 4 bases and J by 1 base, and 11 bases separated the two germline ends. Germline V CDR1 and CDR2: SGHRS, YFSETQ. CDR3 in amino acids: CASSPARVNTGELFF. The CDR3 region has the DNA TGCGCCAGCAGCCCGGCGCGGGTGAACACCGGGGAGCTGTTTTTT.

V is TRBV7-3 and J is TRBJ2-1, with 7 nucleotides matching TRBD1. The CDR3 length is 16 residues. CDR1 is SGHTA, CDR2 FQGTGA, per germline. V gave up 2 bases and J gave up 2 bases; unmatched junction bases: 6. The CDR3 DNA sequence: TGTGCCAGCAGCTTATCGCCCAGGGGGACCTACAATGAGCAGTTCTTC. Translation: CASSLSPRGTYNEQFF.

The chain combines TRBV25-1 with TRBJ1-1; D may be TRBD1 (6 bases). Germline CDR1 and CDR2: MGHDK and SYGVNS. The CDR3 has 16 residues. With 4 bases removed from V and 3 bases from J, the gap between germline ends came to 18 bases. The CDR3 loop is CASSAYTQGLDTEAFF. The CDR3 DNA follows: TGTGCCAGCAGTGCGTACACACAGGGACTAGACACTGAAGCTTTCTTT. The full variable domain, completed using reference TRBV25-1 and TRBJ1-1, is EADIYQTPRYLVIGTGKKITLECSQTMGHDKMYWYQQDPGMELHLIHYSYGVNSTEKGDLSSESTVSRIRTEHFPLTLESARPSHTSQYLCASSAYTQGLDTEAFFGQGTRLTVV.

This clone was detected only a few times. This chain joins TRBV7-9 and TRBJ2-5, with TRBD1 identical over 7 bases. From germline, CDR1 is SEHNR and CDR2 FQNEAQ (reference sequence). After removal of 3 bases from V and 3 bases from J, the junction contained 7 bases not matched to a gene. CDR3 length equals 15 residues. The CDR3 sequence: CASSLVGTAEETQYF. CDR3 coding DNA: TGTGCCAGCAGCTTGGTGGGGACAGCGGAAGAGACCCAGTACTTC.

By frequency in the sample, this clone is medium-sized. V and J are TRBV7-9 and TRBJ2-1, with 7 bases that match TRBD1. This CDR3 comprises 14 residues. Per germline, CDR1 SEHNR and CDR2 FQNEAQ (reference sequence). Trimming removed 8 bases from V and 7 bases from J; junction bases left unmatched: 11. The CDR3: CASLAGTDRNEQFF. As DNA, the CDR3 is TGTGCCAGCTTAGCCGGGACAGATAGGAATGAGCAGTTCTTC.

This clone came up once. V usage is TRBV9 and J usage is TRBJ2-1, with 9 bases fitting TRBD1. CDR1 and CDR2 from the germline V gene are SGDLS and YYNGEE. The CDR3 loop spans 13 amino acids. After removal of 7 bases from V and 9 bases from J, the junction contained 8 bases not matched to a gene. CDR3 nucleotide sequence: TGTGCCAGCTCGGGGACAGGGTGGGTTGAGCAGTTCTTC. Translating gives CASSGTGWVEQFF.

This rearrangement joins TRBV5-6 to TRBJ2-1; D is ambiguous. The germline CDR1 and CDR2 sequences are SGHDT and YYEEEE. V lost 4 bases and J 6 bases, leaving 14 bases between the germline ends. There are 14 residues in the CDR3. In DNA form, the CDR3 reads TGTGCCAGCAGCCGTGAATTTGGCTCCAATGAGCAGTTCTTC. Its translation: CASSREFGSNEQFF.

The chain carries TRBV5-6 and TRBJ1-1; 9 bases line up with TRBD1. Germline CDR1 is SGHDT and CDR2 is YYEEEE. There are 13 residues in the CDR3. V shed 7 bases, J shed 2 bases, and the junction held 3 bases outside the gene matches. In nucleotides, the CDR3 is TGTGCCAGCCGGGACAGGGCCAACACTGAAGCTTTCTTT. Translating it yields CASRDRANTEAFF.

The chain joins TRBV4-1 to TRBJ1-1, with a weak D call TRBD1 (5 bases). In germline, CDR1 is MGHRA, CDR2 YSYEKL. The CDR3 loop spans 13 amino acids. Between the trimmed V and J ends, which lost 2 bases and 5 bases, there was a span of 9 bases. The CDR3 region is CASSQRPGTEAFF. As DNA, the CDR3 is TGCGCCAGCAGCCAACGACCAGGGACTGAAGCTTTCTTT.

This sequence joins TRBV6-5 and TRBJ1-1; 8 bases are a match to TRBD1. This CDR3 is 14 amino acids long. CDR1 and CDR2 (germline): MNHEY, SVGAGI. The V and J ends lost 6 bases and 5 bases, in that order; junction bases with no gene match: 8. CDR3 DNA: TGTGCCAGCAGCTACAGGACAGGGACAACTGAAGCTTTCTTT. The encoded protein is CASSYRTGTTEAFF.

The chain employs TRBV9 and TRBJ2-1; the match to TRBD2 covers 7 bases. The length of the CDR3 is 17 residues. The junction had 11 bases not matched to a gene; V was cut back by 1 base and J by 4 bases. The V gene's germline CDR1 is SGDLS and CDR2 YYNGEE. CDR3 amino acids: CASSVRWEGLPYNEQFF. For the CDR3, the DNA is TGTGCCAGCAGCGTAAGGTGGGAGGGCCTCCCTTACAATGAGCAGTTCTTC. Looking up the rest from reference TRBV9 and TRBJ2-1 gives the full variable domain: DSGVTQTPKHLITATGQRVTLRCSPRSGDLSVYWYQQSLDQGLQFLIQYYNGEERAKGNILERFSAQQFPDLHSELNLSSLELGDSALYFCASSVRWEGLPYNEQFFGPGTRLTVL.

CDR3: CASREGHGYTF. The CDR3 DNA is TGTGCCAGCAGGGAGGGACATGGCTACACCTTC. This chain uses TRBV2 with TRBJ1-2; D is possibly TRBD1 (5 bases). Germline values: CDR1 SNHLY, CDR2 FYNNEI. V lost 6 bases, J lost 6 bases, and 8 bases lay in between. The CDR3 runs to 11 residues.

This clone was recorded only once. The chain joins TRBV11-2 to TRBJ2-1, with TRBD2 matching 11 bases. The V segment lost 5 bases and the J segment 1 base; nucleotides outside the gene matches: 1. This CDR3 is 15 amino acids long. Germline-derived CDR1 and CDR2 are SGHAT and FQNNGV. The CDR3 DNA reads as TGTGCCAGCAGCCCTAGCGGGGGGTCCTACAATGAGCAGTTCTTC. Protein sequence: CASSPSGGSYNEQFF. Based on the CDR3 plus reference TRBV11-2 and TRBJ2-1, the full variable domain is EAGVAQSPRYKIIEKRQSVAFWCNPISGHATLYWYQQILGQGPKLLIQFQNNGVVDDSQLPKDRFSAERLKGVDSTLKIQPAKLEDSAVYLCASSPSGGSYNEQFFGPGTRLTVL.

The chain carries TRBV27 and TRBJ2-5; perhaps TRBD1 as D (5 bases). This CDR3 region has 14 residues. Trimming pared 1 base from V and 1 base from J, leaving 7 bases between. The germline V gene encodes CDR1 MNHEY and CDR2 SMNVEV (reference sequence). CDR3: CASSLYDSQETQYF. The CDR3 DNA reads as TGTGCCAGCAGTTTATACGACAGCCAAGAGACCCAGTACTTC.

The chain employs TRBV7-9 and TRBJ1-3, with D uncertain. This CDR3 contains 17 residues. Germline V CDR1 and CDR2: SEHNR, FQNEAQ (reference sequence). Trimming stripped 5 bases from V and 0 bases from J, with 17 bases between. CDR3 protein: CASSPLDRELSGNTIYF. The CDR3 DNA sequence: TGTGCCAGCAGCCCCCTTGACCGGGAGCTCTCTGGAAACACCATATATTTT.

The chain joins TRBV6-6 to TRBJ2-5; D possibly corresponds to TRBD2 (6 bases). Between the trimmed V and J ends, which lost 3 bases and 5 bases, there was a span of 10 bases. From germline, CDR1 is MNHNY and CDR2 SVGAGI (reference sequence). The CDR3 contains 13 residues. The CDR3 DNA reads as TGTGCCAGCAGTTATGGCGGGGCCGAGACCCAGTACTTC. It is translated as CASSYGGAETQYF.